A single sample is the source of the 31 T cell receptor beta chains below, sequenced in a study of blood T cells in healthy people across ages. Using a J-beta primer mix together with a sample-barcoded 5' primer, a second PCR was run for roughly 6 to 12 cycles. TCRdb reprocessed the 5' RACE reads with MiXCR, giving one entry per CDR3 protein. The sample gives hundreds of thousands of distinct CDR3 sequences, about 47% of which show up once; around 18% is in the top ten. Source material: blood. These receptors came from a man at least 80 years old in good health.

This rearrangement joins TRBV20-1 to TRBJ1-5; D gene uncertain. Germline V gene lookup returns CDR1 DFQATT and CDR2 SNEGSKA (reference sequence). The V end lost 1 base, the J end lost 3 bases, and 4 bases lay between the germline ends. The CDR3 loop spans 12 amino acids. CDR3 nucleotide sequence: TGCAGTGCTAGAGCTGCCAATCAGCCCCAGCATTTT. This gives the protein CSARAANQPQHF.

The J gene is TRBJ2-1, the V gene TRBV9; perhaps TRBD2 as D (6 bases). The V end lost 0 bases, the J end lost 8 bases, and 15 bases lay between the germline ends. Germline V lookup: CDR1 SGDLS, CDR2 YYNGEE. The length of the CDR3 is 15 residues. The CDR3 coding sequence is TGTGCCAGCAGCGTAGCTACCGTGGGAGGCGATGAGCAGTTCTTC. This sequence encodes CASSVATVGGDEQFF.

This clonotype appeared a few times. The chain links TRBV19 to TRBJ2-6; D is undetermined. Germline values: CDR1 LNHDA, CDR2 SQIVND (reference sequence). The CDR3 totals 14 residues. Trimming stripped 6 bases from V and 9 bases from J, with 15 bases between. The CDR3 is CASRRASTDNVLTF. The CDR3 nucleotides read TGTGCCAGTAGACGGGCAAGTACTGACAACGTCCTGACTTTC.

This rearrangement joins TRBV29-1 to TRBJ1-2; a possible D gene is TRBD1 (5 bases). Germline loops: CDR1 SQVTM, CDR2 ANQGSEA. The V end lost 7 bases, the J end lost 5 bases, and 17 bases lay between the germline ends. This CDR3 has 13 amino acids. The CDR3 DNA reads TGCAGCGCAAAACTGGGTTCAGGGTATGGCTACACCTTC. Translating gives CSAKLGSGYGYTF.

The V gene is TRBV12-3 or TRBV12-4, the J gene TRBJ2-7, with D possibly being TRBD1 (6 bases). The CDR3 runs to 13 residues. The V and J ends lost 6 bases and 5 bases respectively, with 14 bases between them. Here the CDR3 DNA reads TGTGCCAGCAGACGACAGGATGAGAACGAGCAGTACTTC. Translated: CASRRQDENEQYF.

This clonotype appeared many times. Being one base from a much bigger clone, this may be a read error. J is TRBJ2-5 and V is TRBV4-2, with 11 bases lining up with TRBD2. The CDR3 is made up of 15 amino acids. In germline, CDR1 is LGHNA, CDR2 YNFKEQ. With 5 bases clipped from V and 11 bases from J, the junction kept 13 bases outside the gene matches. The CDR3 sequence is CASSLGTSGYNEQYF. CDR3 sequence (DNA): TGTGCCAGCAGCTTAGGGACTAGCGGCTACAATGAGCAGTACTTC.

This clonotype was observed a handful of times. V is TRBV29-1 and J is TRBJ1-1, with D uncertain. The V gene lost 4 bases and the J gene lost 4 bases, with 10 bases spanning the gap. The germline CDR1 and CDR2 sequences are SQVTM and ANQGSEA. The CDR3 extends over 12 amino acids. For the CDR3, the DNA is TGCAGCGTTGTACAGTCGGCCACTGAAGCTTTCTTT. It translates to CSVVQSATEAFF.

A few counts support this clonotype. The chain has TRBV27 and TRBJ2-1; 7 bases are shared with TRBD2. CDR3 length equals 13 residues. The ends lost 6 bases at V and 6 bases at J; junction bases unmatched: 5. CDR1 is MNHEY and CDR2 is SMNVEV in the germline V gene (reference sequence). As DNA, the CDR3 is TGTGCCAGCAGCCAGGGCGGGAGCAATGAGCAGTTCTTC. This sequence encodes CASSQGGSNEQFF.

There are a few counts of this clonotype. The chain carries TRBV13 and TRBJ2-7; D remains unclear. The CDR3 is made up of 14 amino acids. Germline V lookup: CDR1 PRHDT, CDR2 FYEKMQ (reference sequence). V was cut by 0 bases and J by 3 bases, with 9 bases left in between. The CDR3, as DNA: TGTGCCAGCAGCTTAGGCCGAGTTGACTACGAGCAGTACTTC. Translation: CASSLGRVDYEQYF.

A remark on this clonotype: With a much larger clone just one base away, this may be a read error. J is TRBJ2-5 and V is TRBV5-1, with D possibly TRBD2 on 5 matching bases. CDR1 is SGHRS, CDR2 YFSETQ, per germline. The CDR3 length is 14 residues. The CDR3 region is CASNLALAGETQYF. CDR3 sequence (DNA): TGCGCCAGCAACTTGGCCCTGGCGGGAGAGACCCAGTACTTC.

This chain links TRBV27 with TRBJ2-7, with TRBD2 matching 11 bases. The CDR3 contains 17 residues. V was pared by 8 bases and J by 1 base, with 13 bases of the junction left unmatched. Germline V CDR1 and CDR2: MNHEY, SMNVEV (reference sequence). CDR3 sequence reads: CASSRNGLAGISYEQYF. CDR3 in DNA: TGTGCCAGCTCCCGAAATGGACTAGCGGGTATATCCTACGAGCAGTACTTC.

This clonotype has a count of ten or more. This sequence joins TRBV20-1 and TRBJ2-7; 9 nucleotides line up with TRBD1. V trimming: 3 bases; J trimming: 5 bases; junction bases outside the gene matches: 8. From germline, CDR1 is DFQATT and CDR2 SNEGSKA (reference sequence). The CDR3 extends over 14 amino acids. This CDR3 is CSARRPGQGNEQYF. CDR3 sequence (DNA): TGCAGTGCTAGGCGGCCGGGACAGGGTAACGAGCAGTACTTC.

J is TRBJ1-1 and V is TRBV6-2 or TRBV6-3, with a tentative D call TRBD1 (5 bases). The CDR3 consists of 12 residues. Deletions cut 5 bases from V and 1 base from J, with 5 bases between. Germline loops: CDR1 MNHEY, CDR2 SVGEGT. The CDR3 reads CASSRGNTEAFF. In nucleotides, the CDR3 is TGTGCCAGCAGTAGGGGGAACACTGAAGCTTTCTTT.

This sequence joins TRBV14 and TRBJ1-2, with D hard to call. Trimming left V 0 bases short and J 8 bases short, with 4 bases between. Germline loops: CDR1 SGHDN, CDR2 FVKESK. The CDR3 runs 11 residues. The CDR3 region is CASSQDRGYTF. CDR3 DNA: TGTGCCAGCAGCCAAGATCGGGGCTACACCTTC. Looking up the rest from reference TRBV14 and TRBJ1-2 gives the full variable domain: EAGVTQFPSHSVIEKGQTVTLRCDPISGHDNLYWYRRVMGKEIKFLLHFVKESKQDESGMPNNRFLAERTGGTYSTLKVQPAELEDSGVYFCASSQDRGYTFGSGTRLTVV.

V gene TRBV5-1 combines with J gene TRBJ2-6, with 7 bases aligning to TRBD1. V was pared by 5 bases and J by 0 bases, with 2 bases of the junction left unmatched. This CDR3 has 15 residues. Germline lookup yields CDR1 SGHRS and CDR2 YFSETQ. DNA for the CDR3: TGCGCCAGCAGTGGACAGGCCTCTGGGGCCAACGTCCTGACTTTC. It is translated as CASSGQASGANVLTF.

Written as DNA, the CDR3 is TGCGCCAGCAGCCAAGATCTGTACCAGGGGTCTTCAAGCTCCTACAATGAGCAGTTCTTC. Amino acid sequence: CASSQDLYQGSSSSYNEQFF. The chain couples TRBV4-3 to TRBJ2-1, with a weak D call TRBD1 (6 bases). The V gene's germline CDR1 is LGHNA and CDR2 YSLEER. Between the trimmed V and J ends, which lost 0 bases and 0 bases, there was a span of 21 bases. The CDR3 sequence is 20 residues long.

This clonotype has more than one count but fewer than ten. The chain carries TRBV7-3 and TRBJ2-5, with 8 bases identical to TRBD2. The CDR3 has 15 amino acids. Germline CDR1 reads SGHTA; CDR2 reads FQGTGA. V lost 5 bases, J lost 5 bases, and 10 bases stayed unmatched. CDR3 amino acids: CASSLLGRAWETQYF. CDR3 nucleotide sequence: TGTGCCAGCAGCCTACTCGGGAGGGCTTGGGAGACCCAGTACTTC.

This clonotype was seen ten or more times. The chain links TRBV4-3 to TRBJ2-3; the match to TRBD2 covers 11 bases. The J segment lost 4 bases and the V segment lost 0 bases, leaving 3 bases of the junction unmatched. This CDR3 region has 16 residues. The germline V gene has CDR1 LGHNA and CDR2 YSLEER. The CDR3 spells CASSQDPLAGADTQYF. Written as DNA, the CDR3 is TGCGCCAGCAGCCAAGACCCACTAGCGGGAGCAGATACGCAGTATTTT.

On this clonotype itself: This clone may be a read error of a much larger clone one base away. The chain has TRBV12-3 or TRBV12-4 and TRBJ2-3, with 7 bases fitting TRBD2. The trim removed 3 bases at V and 4 bases at J, leaving 7 bases unmatched. CDR3 length equals 15 residues. The CDR3 coding sequence is TGTGCCAGCAGTTTTAGCGGAACTAGCGCAGATACGCAGTATTTT. Its protein product is CASSFSGTSADTQYF.

The chain joins TRBV5-1 to TRBJ2-2; the D gene could be TRBD1 or TRBD2 (5 bases each). Per germline, CDR1 SGHRS and CDR2 YFSETQ. This CDR3 is 15 amino acids long. V was trimmed by 0 bases and J by 7 bases, leaving 13 bases between them. This CDR3 is CASSLVRGVSGELFF. The CDR3 DNA follows: TGCGCCAGCAGCTTGGTGAGGGGAGTAAGCGGGGAGCTGTTTTTT. The full variable domain, rest sourced from reference TRBV5-1 and TRBJ2-2, is KAGVTQTPRYLIKTRGQQVTLSCSPISGHRSVSWYQQTPGQGLQFLFEYFSETQRNKGNFPGRFSGRQFSNSRSEMNVSTLELGDSALYLCASSLVRGVSGELFFGEGSRLTVL.

This clonotype has just a few counts. The chain recombines TRBV10-3 with TRBJ2-7, with 8 bases matching TRBD1. Germline-derived CDR1 and CDR2 are ENHRY and SYGVKD. Trimming took 0 bases from V and 2 from J; bases not matched to a gene: 6. The CDR3 covers 16 residues. CDR3 DNA: TGTGCCATCAGTGAGTCCGAGACAGGGGTCGCCTACGAGCAGTACTTC. Its translation: CAISESETGVAYEQYF.

The chain couples TRBV12-3 or TRBV12-4 to TRBJ2-5; 14 positions agree with TRBD2. Judging by the DNA end, TRBJ2-1 fits better; the J call may be wrong. The CDR3 is made up of 17 amino acids. CDR3 sequence (DNA): TGTGCCAGCAGTTTAGTGGGACTAGCGGGAGAAGAAGAGACCCAGTTCTTC. Translation gives CASSLVGLAGEEETQFF.

A single count supports this clonotype. A read error may be the cause here, since a much bigger clone is one base away. The chain employs TRBV28 and TRBJ2-3; 9 nucleotides align to TRBD1. This CDR3 comprises 17 residues. CDR1 and CDR2 (germline): MDHEN, SYDVKM. Written as DNA, the CDR3 is TGTGCCGGCAGTCCATGGGGGAGGGGACAGGGCTCAGATACGCAGTATTTT. As protein: CAGSPWGRGQGSDTQYF.

The rearrangement joins TRBV10-2 to TRBJ2-1, with D perhaps given as TRBD1 or TRBD2 (5 bases each). This CDR3 contains 13 residues. V was pared by 8 bases and J by 5 bases, with 13 bases between. Germline V gene sequence: CDR1 WSHSY, CDR2 SAAADI. The CDR3 region is CASRPGPDNEQFF. As DNA, the CDR3 is TGCGCCAGCCGACCGGGGCCCGACAATGAGCAGTTCTTC.

J is TRBJ1-1 and V is TRBV7-3; TRBD1 is a possible D gene (6 bases). The germline CDR1 and CDR2 sequences are SGHTA and FQGTGA. V was shortened by 2 bases and J by 4 bases, with 11 bases between the two germline ends. CDR3 length equals 14 residues. The chain's CDR3 is CASSLSGAGTEAFF. In nucleotides, the CDR3 is TGTGCCAGCAGCTTATCAGGGGCAGGCACTGAAGCTTTCTTT.

Details on this clonotype: Germline and junction disagree at one end, which may indicate a read error. V and J are TRBV12-3 or TRBV12-4 and TRBJ2-4; TRBD2 agrees at 7 bases. CDR3 size: 14 residues. This CDR3 is CPSSGLGGVNIQYF. CDR3 in DNA: TGTCCCAGCAGTGGACTGGGAGGGGTAAACATTCAGTACTTC.

The gene calls are TRBV2 and TRBJ2-5; D call uncertain. V was cut by 4 bases and J by 11 bases, with 14 bases left in between. CDR1 SNHLY and CDR2 FYNNEI come from the germline V gene. The CDR3 is 12 residues long. The CDR3 region is CASSVGKIKQYF. CDR3 DNA: TGTGCCAGCAGTGTCGGCAAGATAAAGCAGTACTTC.

The chain uses TRBV20-1 and TRBJ2-7; the match to TRBD1 covers 7 bases. The CDR3 is 14 residues long. V lost 7 bases to trimming and J lost 0 bases; unmatched junction nucleotides: 9. The germline V gene has CDR1 DFQATT and CDR2 SNEGSKA (reference sequence). The CDR3 region has the DNA TGCAGTGGCCAAGGGCCAGGGGGCTCCTACGAGCAGTACTTC. Protein: CSGQGPGGSYEQYF.

The CDR3 sequence: CASSLEVADTQYF. As DNA, the CDR3 is TGCGCCAGCAGCTTGGAAGTCGCAGATACGCAGTATTTT. The J gene is TRBJ2-3, the V gene TRBV5-1; D call uncertain. V was trimmed by 0 bases and J by 4 bases, leaving 6 bases between them. Looked up from germline, CDR1 is SGHRS and CDR2 is YFSETQ. CDR3 length equals 13 residues. Full variable domain (outside the CDR3, taken from reference TRBV5-1 and TRBJ2-3): KAGVTQTPRYLIKTRGQQVTLSCSPISGHRSVSWYQQTPGQGLQFLFEYFSETQRNKGNFPGRFSGRQFSNSRSEMNVSTLELGDSALYLCASSLEVADTQYFGPGTRLTVL.

As to this clonotype: A read error may account for a junction end that differs from germline. V usage is TRBV5-1 and J usage is TRBJ2-5; D is unclear. The CDR3 spans 13 residues. Germline lookup yields CDR1 SGHRS and CDR2 YFSETQ. DNA for the CDR3: TGCGCCAGCAGCTTGTTCCTGCAAGAGACCCGGTACTTC. Encoded protein: CASSLFLQETRYF.

The table lists this clonotype with many counts. CDR3 coding DNA: TGTGCCAGCAGCCCCAGAGGTCTCTCCCTGGACGAGCAGTACTTC. Its translation: CASSPRGLSLDEQYF. The rearrangement links TRBV7-2 to TRBJ2-7, with unresolved D. This CDR3 has 15 residues. V shed 5 bases and J shed 5 bases, with 19 bases lying between them. CDR1 is SGHTA, CDR2 FQGNSA, per germline. The full variable domain, with the rest looked up from reference TRBV7-2 and TRBJ2-7, is GAGVSQSPSNKVTEKGKDVELRCDPISGHTALYWYRQSLGQGLEFLIYFQGNSAPDKSGLPSDRFSAERTGGSVSTLTIQRTQQEDSAVYLCASSPRGLSLDEQYFGPGTRLTVT.